This entry describes one T cell receptor beta chain. Sequencing used immunoSEQ multiplex PCR; TCRdb keeps in-frame clones, though not all of them. The table lists approximately 130,000 clones, around 87% of them singletons, with about 3% in the top ten. This CDR3 comprises 13 residues. V was trimmed by 0 bases and J by 5 bases, leaving 7 bases between them. Germline V gene lookup returns CDR1 MNHEY and CDR2 SVGAGI. The data are from a study of T cell responses to AZD1222 COVID-19 vaccine. This chain uses TRBV6-5 with TRBJ1-2, with no clear D. This material consisted of peripheral blood, taken 28 days after the second AZD1222 dose. The receptor comes from an adult who received the AZD1222 COVID-19 vaccine. The CDR3 DNA reads as TGTGCCAGCAGTTACTCGAAATGGTATGGCTACACCTTC. Translated, it gives CASSYSKWYGYTF.